The 22 T cell receptor beta chains below were found in one sample sequenced in a study of T cell clones after liver transplantation. The table came from immunoSEQ multiplex PCR; TCRdb's copy has only in-frame clones and leaves some out. The sample gives over 60,000 clones, under 90% of which show up once; about 0.64% is in the top ten. Sequencing used CD4+ T cells from blood, obtained before liver transplant. The receptor source for this set is a human donor who received a liver transplant.

The rearrangement joins TRBV4-1 to TRBJ2-5; D may be TRBD1 or TRBD2 (5 bases each). The length of the CDR3 is 13 residues. Between the trimmed V and J ends, which lost 4 bases and 5 bases, there was a span of 11 bases. The germline V gene encodes CDR1 MGHRA and CDR2 YSYEKL. In DNA form, the CDR3 reads TGCGCCAGCAGCCGAAGCAGGGAGGAGACCCAGTACTTC. Translation gives CASSRSREETQYF.

This clone appeared once. The V and J genes are TRBV5-1 and TRBJ2-5; D gene ambiguous. The CDR3 is 11 residues long. Germline V gene data show CDR1 as SGHRS and CDR2 as YFSETQ. V shed 4 bases and J shed 2 bases, with 3 bases lying between them. The CDR3 reads CASSVQETQYF. CDR3 nucleotide sequence: TGCGCCAGCAGCGTGCAAGAGACCCAGTACTTC.

The chain joins TRBV6-1 to TRBJ2-7; 10 nucleotides align to TRBD2. The CDR3 covers 15 residues. V shed 4 bases, J shed 3 bases, and the junction held 6 bases outside the gene matches. Germline loops: CDR1 MNHNS, CDR2 SASEGT. The CDR3 DNA reads as TGTGCCAGCAGTGCTAGGACTAGCGGCCTCTACGAGCAGTACTTC. This translates into CASSARTSGLYEQYF.

V usage is TRBV27 and J usage is TRBJ2-2; D might be TRBD1 (5 bases). The ends were cut back, 2 bases at V and 1 base at J, with 17 bases in the middle. Germline V CDR1 and CDR2: MNHEY, SMNVEV (reference sequence). The CDR3 runs 18 residues. The CDR3 is CASSLRQNNYQNTGELFF. Written as DNA, the CDR3 is TGTGCCAGCAGTTTAAGACAGAACAATTATCAGAACACCGGGGAGCTGTTTTTT.

V usage is TRBV25-1 and J usage is TRBJ2-1; D not certain. V was cut by 1 base and J by 2 bases, with 15 bases left in between. The CDR3 covers 17 residues. Germline CDR1 and CDR2: MGHDK and SYGVNS. As DNA, the CDR3 is TGTGCCAGCAGTGAATTTAGTGGACGGGCCCCCTACAATGAGCAGTTCTTC. Translating it yields CASSEFSGRAPYNEQFF.

V usage is TRBV7-2 and J usage is TRBJ2-2; 9 nucleotides line up with TRBD1. With V trimmed by 2 bases and J by 4 bases, 2 bases remained unmatched. CDR1 SGHTA and CDR2 FQGNSA come from the germline V gene. The CDR3 length is 15 residues. CDR3 nucleotide sequence: TGTGCCAGCAGCTTAACAGGGGGCGCCACCGGGGAGCTGTTTTTT. The encoded protein is CASSLTGGATGELFF.

The chain has TRBV7-9 and TRBJ2-3; D is unresolved. Germline loops: CDR1 SEHNR, CDR2 FQNEAQ (reference sequence). The CDR3 contains 12 residues. Trimming took 6 bases from V and 3 from J, leaving 7 bases between them. The CDR3 DNA is TGTGCCAGCAGTCGATCGACAGATACGCAGTATTTT. It specifies CASSRSTDTQYF.

The chain recombines TRBV2 with TRBJ1-2; D may be TRBD1 (6 bases). The V gene's germline CDR1 is SNHLY and CDR2 FYNNEI. V dropped 6 bases and J dropped 0 bases, with 20 bases sitting between them. This CDR3 has 17 amino acids. The CDR3 nucleotides read TGTGCCAGCAGCCTCCTGGGGGGGCCAGTGACTAACTATGGCTACACCTTC. Translating it yields CASSLLGGPVTNYGYTF.

The chain carries TRBV18 and TRBJ2-7, with D possibly being TRBD1 (6 bases). The CDR3 spans 14 residues. Germline CDR1 is KGHSH and CDR2 is LQKENI. Trimming cost V 3 bases and J 5 bases, with 14 bases left between them. CDR3 protein: CASSPQLGAHEQYF. The CDR3 DNA reads as TGTGCCAGCTCACCTCAGTTGGGGGCGCACGAGCAGTACTTC. The full variable domain, rest sourced from reference TRBV18 and TRBJ2-7, is NAGVMQNPRHLVRRRGQEARLRCSPMKGHSHVYWYRQLPEEGLKFMVYLQKENIIDESGMPKERFSAEFPKEGPSILRIQQVVRGDSAAYFCASSPQLGAHEQYFGPGTRLTVT.

The rearrangement links TRBV11-3 to TRBJ2-3; possible D gene TRBD2, 6 bases. Trimming removed 5 bases from V and 0 bases from J, with 12 bases in between. Germline V lookup: CDR1 SGHNT, CDR2 YENEEA. The CDR3 has 15 amino acids. In DNA, the CDR3 is TGTGCCAGCAGCCCCGGAAGCGGGAGCACAGATACGCAGTATTTT. This gives the protein CASSPGSGSTDTQYF. Drawing the rest from reference TRBV11-3 and TRBJ2-3, the complete variable domain is EAGVVQSPRYKIIEKKQPVAFWCNPISGHNTLYWYLQNLGQGPELLIRYENEEAVDDSQLPKDRFSAERLKGVDSTLKIQPAELGDSAVYLCASSPGSGSTDTQYFGPGTRLTVL.

The gene calls are TRBV6-5 and TRBJ1-2, with D unresolved. V gave up 5 bases and J gave up 3 bases, with 13 bases separating them. The V gene's germline CDR1 is MNHEY and CDR2 SVGAGI. The CDR3 covers 14 residues. The CDR3 nucleotides read TGTGCCAGCAGTCTTGAGGTCGGCGACTATGGCTACACCTTC. Translated, it gives CASSLEVGDYGYTF.

The rearrangement joins TRBV28 to TRBJ2-6; the D gene could be TRBD1 or TRBD2 (5 bases each). V lost 8 bases and J lost 0, with 14 bases in between. Per the germline V gene, CDR1 is MDHEN and CDR2 is SYDVKM. This CDR3 spans 16 amino acids. The CDR3 coding sequence is TGTGCCAGCGAGGGGCAGCGGATCTCTGGGGCCAACGTCCTGACTTTC. Its translation: CASEGQRISGANVLTF.

This chain joins TRBV6-6 and TRBJ2-5; the D gene is possibly TRBD2 (6 bases). The CDR3 spans 15 residues. The ends were cut back, 10 bases at V and 1 base at J, with 19 bases in the middle. Germline V gene sequence: CDR1 MNHNY, CDR2 SVGAGI (reference sequence). CDR3 protein: CATTEPGVGQETQYF. The CDR3 DNA follows: TGTGCCACCACAGAGCCGGGGGTAGGCCAAGAGACCCAGTACTTC.

This chain links TRBV25-1 with TRBJ1-3; D is perhaps TRBD1 (5 bases). The ends were cut back, 4 bases at V and 0 bases at J, with 13 bases in the middle. Germline assignment: CDR1 MGHDK and CDR2 SYGVNS. CDR3 length equals 16 residues. The CDR3 DNA is TGTGCCAGCAGTGCCCGACAGATCGGCTCTGGAAACACCATATATTTT. Its translation is CASSARQIGSGNTIYF.

The gene calls are TRBV7-8 and TRBJ2-7, with D perhaps TRBD1 (5 bases). The V gene's germline CDR1 is SGHVS and CDR2 FQNEAQ. V dropped 0 bases and J dropped 4 bases, with 7 bases sitting between them. The CDR3 is made up of 13 amino acids. CDR3 amino acids: CASSLADKYEQYF. CDR3 DNA: TGTGCCAGCAGCTTAGCGGACAAATACGAGCAGTACTTC.

The chain is built from TRBV11-2 and TRBJ2-3, with TRBD1 identical over 7 bases. Trimming cost V 4 bases and J 6 bases; bases outside gene matches: 10. Germline assignment: CDR1 SGHAT and CDR2 FQNNGV. The CDR3 covers 15 residues. The CDR3 region is CASSSGQARGDTQYF. The CDR3 bases are TGTGCCAGCAGCTCAGGACAGGCTCGCGGGGATACGCAGTATTTT.

The chain joins TRBV5-1 to TRBJ2-3; D not certain. V dropped 3 bases and J dropped 3 bases, with 5 bases sitting between them. The CDR3 covers 12 residues. Germline V lookup: CDR1 SGHRS, CDR2 YFSETQ. The DNA of the CDR3 is TGCGCCAGCAGCTATCAGACAGATACGCAGTATTTT. Its translation is CASSYQTDTQYF.

This sequence joins TRBV13 and TRBJ2-2; 11 bases align to TRBD1. This CDR3 has 17 residues. The germline V gene has CDR1 PRHDT and CDR2 FYEKMQ (reference sequence). V lost 4 bases to trimming and J lost 6 bases; unmatched junction nucleotides: 10. The CDR3 here is CASSWWTGGLKAGELFF. The CDR3 nucleotides are TGTGCCAGCAGCTGGTGGACAGGGGGCTTGAAGGCCGGGGAGCTGTTTTTT.

This clone was seen once. Written as DNA, the CDR3 is TGTGCCAGCAGCGAATCTCCCCTAGCGTCCGGTGGGGGTGAGCAGTTCTTC. Encoded protein: CASSESPLASGGGEQFF. This chain uses TRBV9 with TRBJ2-1; D is possibly TRBD2 (6 bases). Germline V lookup: CDR1 SGDLS, CDR2 YYNGEE. There are 17 residues in the CDR3. Deletions cut 3 bases from V and 9 bases from J, with 25 bases between.

V is TRBV6-1 and J is TRBJ1-4; weak D call: TRBD1 (6 bases). CDR3 size: 15 residues. In germline, CDR1 is MNHNS, CDR2 SASEGT. Deletions cut 3 bases from V and 5 bases from J, with 13 bases between. In nucleotides, the CDR3 is TGTGCCAGCAGTGATTATGGGGGCCCGAATGAAAAACTGTTTTTT. Its translation: CASSDYGGPNEKLFF.

The CDR3 region has the DNA TGTGCCTGGACCCCAGCGGGAGGCCACGTTCGCGATGAGCAGTTCTTC. Protein: CAWTPAGGHVRDEQFF. The J gene is TRBJ2-1, the V gene TRBV30, with 9 bases aligning to TRBD2. Germline V gene sequence: CDR1 GTSNPN, CDR2 SVGIG (reference sequence). CDR3 length: 16 amino acids. Unmatched junction bases numbered 15, after V lost 4 bases and J lost 8 bases.

V is TRBV5-5 and J is TRBJ1-1; D ambiguous. Germline V gene sequence: CDR1 SGHKS, CDR2 YYEKEE (reference sequence). Trimming stripped 0 bases from V and 0 bases from J, with 9 bases between. This CDR3 has 15 residues. CDR3 protein: CASSLAPDLNTEAFF. The CDR3 DNA is TGTGCCAGCAGCTTGGCACCGGACTTGAACACTGAAGCTTTCTTT.